This T cell receptor (beta chain) was sequenced during a study of radiotherapy plus CTLA-4 blockade in lung cancer (dated by TCRdb to about 2018). About the investigation overall: Among enrolled patients, about 19% had an objective response and about 30% reached disease control. Beyond this particular receptor, the publication reports: Early dynamic changes in blood T cell clones, together with increased serum interferon-beta after radiation, were reported as the strongest predictors of response. After treatment with radiotherapy and ipilimumab, TCR clones that came from tumors expanded in the peripheral blood.

A word on this clone: Its recognized antigen is unknown. No quality values exist for individual bases; no much larger clone is one base distant.

Focal radiation therapy combined with CTLA-4 blockade (ipilimumab) was tested in patients with chemo-refractory metastatic non-small-cell lung cancer. Libraries were made using the immunoSEQ multiplex PCR assay. TCRdb carries this immuneACCESS record with in-frame sequences only. Its versions omit some clonotypes, under half of them owing to an unresolved V gene in the studies checked, with the rest unexplained. For this sample the table gives about 51,000 clones, of which around 79% were detected only once. Around 2.5% of the sample goes to the ten largest clones. The CDR3 numbers 16 residues from cysteine through phenylalanine. Kept here is only the CDR3 DNA, which spans 48 bases and is read in frame from base 1. The V end gives up 4 bases and the J end 3 bases, leaving 11 bases in the junction not matched to a gene. In the germline V gene, CDR1 corresponds to ENHRY and CDR2 to SYGVKD.

The receptor comes from a human donor with non-small cell lung cancer whose response to radiotherapy plus ipilimumab could not be evaluated. Material: peripheral blood, obtained from a patient treated with radiotherapy plus ipilimumab. This receptor chain uses TRBV10-3 and TRBJ2-5; 7 bases in the middle match TRBD2. The DNA reads TGTGCCATCAGTGGCCTACTTGGGAGGGGAGAAGAGACCCAGTACTTC. This is translated as CAISGLLGRGEETQYF.